This T cell receptor beta chain was retrieved from a study of blood T cell repertoires in COVID-19. Turning to the study itself: Samples of COVID-19 (acute and convalescent) were obtained from the United States, Italy and Spain. The analysed material was cDNA or gDNA that came from T cells, B-cell-depleted T cells, or PBMCs.

TCRdb's copy holds only in-frame clones and misses some; the assay was immunoSEQ multiplex PCR. The table has 250,000 to 300,000 clones, 89% seen once. The CDR3 spans 16 residues. Germline V lookup: CDR1 MNHEY, CDR2 SMNVEV (reference sequence). V shed 4 bases and J shed 2 bases, with 15 bases lying between them. Sequences were obtained from peripheral blood. This chain links TRBV27 with TRBJ1-5; D remains ambiguous. The TCR was taken from a woman aged 60-70 years with acute or convalescent COVID-19. CDR3 protein: CASSSRTGVGNQPQHF. The CDR3 nucleotides are TGTGCCAGCAGTTCCCGGACTGGGGTTGGCAATCAGCCCCAGCATTTT.